The clone carrying this T cell receptor (beta chain) has more than one count but fewer than ten. V dropped 2 bases and J dropped 5 bases, with 9 bases sitting between them. Germline lookup yields CDR1 MNHNY and CDR2 SVGAGI (reference sequence). The CDR3 runs 14 residues. TCRdb itself ran the 5' RACE reads through MiXCR, one entry per CDR3 protein. Among tens of thousands of distinct CDR3 sequences listed, about 12% were seen once. The sample is drawn from a study of spatial heterogeneity in lung cancer. Time point specified: sample taken at primary tumor resection. Sequencing covered unsorted whole RNA taken from tumor, nontumor lung or frozen PBMC.

The starting material was PBMCs, obtained at surgery. The sequence was collected from a male donor with early-stage non-small cell lung cancer. The chain uses TRBV6-6 and TRBJ2-2; D call uncertain. Here the CDR3 DNA reads TGTGCCAGCAGTTACCGACTGGAGACCGGGGAGCTGTTTTTT. Amino acid sequence: CASSYRLETGELFF.